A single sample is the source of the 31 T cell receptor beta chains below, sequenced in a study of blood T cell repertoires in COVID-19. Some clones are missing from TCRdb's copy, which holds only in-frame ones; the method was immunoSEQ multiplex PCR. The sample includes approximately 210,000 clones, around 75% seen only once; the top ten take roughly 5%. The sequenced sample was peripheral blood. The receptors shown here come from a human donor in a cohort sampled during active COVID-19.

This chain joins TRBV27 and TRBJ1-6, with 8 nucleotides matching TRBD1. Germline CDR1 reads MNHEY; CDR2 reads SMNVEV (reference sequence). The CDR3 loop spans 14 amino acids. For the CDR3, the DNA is TGTGGCCGACAGGGGATCTCCTATAATTCACCCCTCCACTTT. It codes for CGRQGISYNSPLHF.

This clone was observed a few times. The CDR3 DNA reads as TGTGCCAGCGGGACCCCGCAGGGGCGATACGAGCAGTACTTC. Protein: CASGTPQGRYEQYF. V usage is TRBV7-9 and J usage is TRBJ2-7; tentative D call: TRBD1 (6 bases). Germline loops: CDR1 SEHNR, CDR2 FQNEAQ (reference sequence). Trimming pared 8 bases from V and 4 bases from J, leaving 18 bases between. This CDR3 region has 14 residues.

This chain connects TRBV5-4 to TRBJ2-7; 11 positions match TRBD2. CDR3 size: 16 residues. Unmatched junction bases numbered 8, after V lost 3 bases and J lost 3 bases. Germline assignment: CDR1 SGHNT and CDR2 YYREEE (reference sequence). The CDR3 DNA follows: TGTGCCAGCAGCTGGGGGTCCGGGACTAGCGGCTACGAGCAGTACTTC. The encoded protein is CASSWGSGTSGYEQYF.

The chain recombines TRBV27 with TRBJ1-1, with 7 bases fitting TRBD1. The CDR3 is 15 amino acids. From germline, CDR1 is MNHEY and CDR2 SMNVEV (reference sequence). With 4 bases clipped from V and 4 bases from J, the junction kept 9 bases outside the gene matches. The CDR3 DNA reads TGTGCCAGCAGTTCGACAGGGAGGTATGTCACTGAAGCTTTCTTT. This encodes CASSSTGRYVTEAFF.

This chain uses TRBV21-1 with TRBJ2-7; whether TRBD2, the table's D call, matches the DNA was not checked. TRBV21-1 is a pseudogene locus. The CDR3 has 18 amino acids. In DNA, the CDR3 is TGTGCCAGCAGCAAATATGATAGCGGGAGAGTTGATTTGTACGAGCAGTACTTC. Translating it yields CASSKYDSGRVDLYEQYF.

The DNA for the CDR3 is TGTGCCAGTAGTATCGGAGGGACCCAGAGCTCCTACAATGAGCAGTTCTTC. Protein: CASSIGGTQSSYNEQFF. The rearrangement joins TRBV19 to TRBJ2-1; maybe TRBD2 (6 bases). Trimming cost V 3 bases and J 0 bases, with 15 bases left between them. CDR1 LNHDA and CDR2 SQIVND come from the germline V gene (reference sequence). This CDR3 is built from 17 residues. Supplemented by reference TRBV19 and TRBJ2-1, the full variable domain reads DGGITQSPKYLFRKEGQNVTLSCEQNLNHDAMYWYRQDPGQGLRLIYYSQIVNDFQKGDIAEGYSVSREKKESFPLTVTSAQKNPTAFYLCASSIGGTQSSYNEQFFGPGTRLTVL.

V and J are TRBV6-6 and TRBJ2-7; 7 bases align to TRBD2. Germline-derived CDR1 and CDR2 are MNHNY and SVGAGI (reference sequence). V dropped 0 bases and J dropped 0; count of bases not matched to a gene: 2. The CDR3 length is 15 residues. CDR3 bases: TGTGCCAGCAGTTACTCGCGGGAGCCCTCCTACGAGCAGTACTTC. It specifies CASSYSREPSYEQYF.

CDR3 bases: TGTGCCAGCAGTCCCCTAAGGGACAGGGGGCTGGGAAAGCAGCCCCAGCATTTT. This gives the protein CASSPLRDRGLGKQPQHF. The chain recombines TRBV28 with TRBJ1-5; 12 bases agree with TRBD1. CDR1 and CDR2 (germline): MDHEN, SYDVKM. Trimming removed 5 bases from V and 7 bases from J; junction bases left unmatched: 15. The CDR3 has 18 residues.

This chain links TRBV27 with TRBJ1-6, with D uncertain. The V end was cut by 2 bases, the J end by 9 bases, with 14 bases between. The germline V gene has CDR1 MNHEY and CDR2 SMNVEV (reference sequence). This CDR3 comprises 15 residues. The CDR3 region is CASSLKPTRISPLHF. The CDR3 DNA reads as TGTGCCAGCAGTTTAAAGCCCACCAGGATTTCACCCCTCCACTTT.

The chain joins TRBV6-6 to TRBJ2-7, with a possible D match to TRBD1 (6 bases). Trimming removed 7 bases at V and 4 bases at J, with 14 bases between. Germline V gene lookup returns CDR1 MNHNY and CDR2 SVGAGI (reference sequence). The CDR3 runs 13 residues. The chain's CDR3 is CASTPGQMYEQYF. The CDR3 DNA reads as TGTGCCAGCACCCCCGGACAGATGTACGAGCAGTACTTC.

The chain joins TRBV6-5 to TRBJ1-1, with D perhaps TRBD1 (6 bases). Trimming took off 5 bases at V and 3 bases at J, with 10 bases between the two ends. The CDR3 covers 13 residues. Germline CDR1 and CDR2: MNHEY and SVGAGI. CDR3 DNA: TGTGCCAGCAGTAGAGGGGGGGACACTGAAGCTTTCTTT. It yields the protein CASSRGGDTEAFF.

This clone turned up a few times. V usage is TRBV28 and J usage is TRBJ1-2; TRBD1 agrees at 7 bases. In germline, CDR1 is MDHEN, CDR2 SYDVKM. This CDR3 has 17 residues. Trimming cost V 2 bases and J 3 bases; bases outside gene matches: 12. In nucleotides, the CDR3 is TGTGCCAGCAGTTTAATTCTAACGGAGGGGGCTGACTATGGCTACACCTTC. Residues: CASSLILTEGADYGYTF.

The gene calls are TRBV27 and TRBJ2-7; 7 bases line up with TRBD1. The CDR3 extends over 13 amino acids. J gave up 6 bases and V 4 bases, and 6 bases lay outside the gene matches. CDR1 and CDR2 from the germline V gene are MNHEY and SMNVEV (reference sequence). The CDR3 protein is CASSSMTGSEQYF. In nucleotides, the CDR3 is TGTGCCAGCAGTTCAATGACAGGGAGCGAGCAGTACTTC.

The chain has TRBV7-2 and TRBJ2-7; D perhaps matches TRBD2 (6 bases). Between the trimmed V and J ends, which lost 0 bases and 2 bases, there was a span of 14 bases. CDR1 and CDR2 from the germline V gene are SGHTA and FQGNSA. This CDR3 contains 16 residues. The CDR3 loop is CASSLAEGAFAYEQYF. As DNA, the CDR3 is TGTGCCAGCAGCTTAGCGGAGGGTGCCTTCGCCTACGAGCAGTACTTC. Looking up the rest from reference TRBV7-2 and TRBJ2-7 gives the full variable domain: GAGVSQSPSNKVTEKGKDVELRCDPISGHTALYWYRQSLGQGLEFLIYFQGNSAPDKSGLPSDRFSAERTGGSVSTLTIQRTQQEDSAVYLCASSLAEGAFAYEQYFGPGTRLTVT.

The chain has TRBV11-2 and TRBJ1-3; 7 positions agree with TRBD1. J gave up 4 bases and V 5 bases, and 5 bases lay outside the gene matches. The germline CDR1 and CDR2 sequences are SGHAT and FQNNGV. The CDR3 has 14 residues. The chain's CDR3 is CASSLDRAGNTIYF. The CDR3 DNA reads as TGTGCCAGCAGCCTCGACAGGGCCGGAAACACCATATATTTT.

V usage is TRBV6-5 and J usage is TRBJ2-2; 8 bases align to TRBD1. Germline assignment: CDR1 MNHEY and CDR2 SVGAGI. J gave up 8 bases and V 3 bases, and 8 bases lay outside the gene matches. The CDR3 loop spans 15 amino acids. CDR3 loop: CASSYFQGARGELFF. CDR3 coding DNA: TGTGCCAGCAGTTATTTCCAGGGGGCAAGAGGGGAGCTGTTTTTT.

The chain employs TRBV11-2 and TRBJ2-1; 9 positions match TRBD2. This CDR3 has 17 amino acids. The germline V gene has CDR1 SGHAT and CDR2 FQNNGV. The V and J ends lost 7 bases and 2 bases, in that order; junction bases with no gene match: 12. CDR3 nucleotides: TGTGCCAGCACCAGAAGGTCGGCTAGCGGGACCTACAATGAGCAGTTCTTC. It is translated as CASTRRSASGTYNEQFF.

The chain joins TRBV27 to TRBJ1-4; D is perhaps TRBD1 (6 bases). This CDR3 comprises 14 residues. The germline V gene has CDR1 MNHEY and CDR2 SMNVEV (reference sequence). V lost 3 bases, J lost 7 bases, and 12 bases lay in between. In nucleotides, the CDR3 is TGTGCCAGCAGTTTCGGGGGGCTTGGTGAAAAACTGTTTTTT. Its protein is CASSFGGLGEKLFF. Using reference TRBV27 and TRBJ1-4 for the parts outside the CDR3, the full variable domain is EAQVTQNPRYLITVTGKKLTVTCSQNMNHEYMSWYRQDPGLGLRQIYYSMNVEVTDKGDVPEGYKVSRKEKRNFPLILESPSPNQTSLYFCASSFGGLGEKLFFGSGTQLSVL.

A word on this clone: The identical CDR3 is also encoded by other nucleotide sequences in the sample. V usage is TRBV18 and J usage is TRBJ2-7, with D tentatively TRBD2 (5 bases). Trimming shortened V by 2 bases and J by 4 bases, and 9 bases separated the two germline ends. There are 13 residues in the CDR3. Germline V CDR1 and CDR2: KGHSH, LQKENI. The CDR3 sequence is CASSPTSGYEQYF. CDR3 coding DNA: TGTGCCAGCTCACCAACATCGGGGTACGAGCAGTACTTC. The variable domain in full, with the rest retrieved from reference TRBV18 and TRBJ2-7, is NAGVMQNPRHLVRRRGQEARLRCSPMKGHSHVYWYRQLPEEGLKFMVYLQKENIIDESGMPKERFSAEFPKEGPSILRIQQVVRGDSAAYFCASSPTSGYEQYFGPGTRLTVT.

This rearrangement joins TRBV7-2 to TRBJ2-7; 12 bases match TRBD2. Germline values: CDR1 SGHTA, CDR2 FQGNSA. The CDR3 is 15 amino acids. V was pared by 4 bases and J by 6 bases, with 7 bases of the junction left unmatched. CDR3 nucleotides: TGTGCCAGCAGCTACGGACTAGCGGGGTCGGTCGAGCAGTACTTC. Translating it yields CASSYGLAGSVEQYF. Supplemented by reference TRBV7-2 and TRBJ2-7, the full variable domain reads GAGVSQSPSNKVTEKGKDVELRCDPISGHTALYWYRQSLGQGLEFLIYFQGNSAPDKSGLPSDRFSAERTGGSVSTLTIQRTQQEDSAVYLCASSYGLAGSVEQYFGPGTRLTVT.

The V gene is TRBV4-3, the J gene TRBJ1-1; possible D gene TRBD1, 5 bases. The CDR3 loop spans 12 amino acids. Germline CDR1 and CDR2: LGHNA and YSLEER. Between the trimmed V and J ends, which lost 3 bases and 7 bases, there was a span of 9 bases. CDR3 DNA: TGCGCCAGCAGCCAGTGGGGGGGTGAAGCTTTCTTT. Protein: CASSQWGGEAFF.

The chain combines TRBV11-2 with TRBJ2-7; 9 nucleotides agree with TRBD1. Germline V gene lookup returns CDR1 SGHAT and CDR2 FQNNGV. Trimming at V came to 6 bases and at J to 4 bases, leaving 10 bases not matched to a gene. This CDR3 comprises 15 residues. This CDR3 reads CASSLTLQGAYEQYF. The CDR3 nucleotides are TGTGCCAGCAGTTTGACCCTACAGGGGGCTTACGAGCAGTACTTC.

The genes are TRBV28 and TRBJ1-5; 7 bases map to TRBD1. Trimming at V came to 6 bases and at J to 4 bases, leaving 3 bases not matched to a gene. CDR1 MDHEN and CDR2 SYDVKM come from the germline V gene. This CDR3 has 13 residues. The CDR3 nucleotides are TGTGCCAGCAGATGGGGACAGAATCAGCCCCAGCATTTT. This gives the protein CASRWGQNQPQHF.

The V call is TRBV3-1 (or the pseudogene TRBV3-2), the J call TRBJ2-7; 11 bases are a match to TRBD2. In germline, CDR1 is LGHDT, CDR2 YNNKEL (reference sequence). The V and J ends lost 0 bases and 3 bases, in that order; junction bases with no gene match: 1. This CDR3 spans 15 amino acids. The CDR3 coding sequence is TGTGCCAGCAGCCAAGACCTAGCGGGGGGCTACGAGCAGTACTTC. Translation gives CASSQDLAGGYEQYF.

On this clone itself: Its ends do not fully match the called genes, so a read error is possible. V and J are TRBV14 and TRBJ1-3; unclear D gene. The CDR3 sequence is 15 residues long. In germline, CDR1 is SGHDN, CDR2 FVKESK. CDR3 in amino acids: CASSKDVYSGNTIYF. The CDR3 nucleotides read TGTGCCAGCAGCAAAGACGTCTACTCTGGAAACACCATATATTTT.

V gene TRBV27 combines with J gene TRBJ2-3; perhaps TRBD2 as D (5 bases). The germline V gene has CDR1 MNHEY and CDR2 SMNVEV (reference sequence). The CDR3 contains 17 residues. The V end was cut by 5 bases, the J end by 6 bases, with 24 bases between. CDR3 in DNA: TGTGCCAGCAGTCCGGGCAGAGGAGGTGTGTGGTCCGATACGCAGTATTTT. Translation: CASSPGRGGVWSDTQYF.

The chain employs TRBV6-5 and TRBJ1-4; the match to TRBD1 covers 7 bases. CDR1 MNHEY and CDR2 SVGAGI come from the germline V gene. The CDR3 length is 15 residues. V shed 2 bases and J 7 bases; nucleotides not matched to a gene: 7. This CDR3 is CASSYVGQTLEKLFF. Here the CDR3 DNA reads TGTGCCAGCAGTTACGTGGGACAGACCCTTGAAAAACTGTTTTTT.

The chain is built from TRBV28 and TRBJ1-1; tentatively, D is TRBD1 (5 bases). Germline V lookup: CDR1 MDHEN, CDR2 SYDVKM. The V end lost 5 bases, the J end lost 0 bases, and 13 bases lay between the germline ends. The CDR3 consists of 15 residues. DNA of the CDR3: TGTGCCAGCAGTCCAATAGGGGTCATGAACACTGAAGCTTTCTTT. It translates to CASSPIGVMNTEAFF.

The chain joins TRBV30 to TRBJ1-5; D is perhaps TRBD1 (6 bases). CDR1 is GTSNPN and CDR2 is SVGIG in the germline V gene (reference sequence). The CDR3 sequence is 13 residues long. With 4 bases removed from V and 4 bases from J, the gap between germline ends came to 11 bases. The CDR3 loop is CAWTRQENQPQHF. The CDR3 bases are TGTGCCTGGACCCGACAGGAGAATCAGCCCCAGCATTTT.

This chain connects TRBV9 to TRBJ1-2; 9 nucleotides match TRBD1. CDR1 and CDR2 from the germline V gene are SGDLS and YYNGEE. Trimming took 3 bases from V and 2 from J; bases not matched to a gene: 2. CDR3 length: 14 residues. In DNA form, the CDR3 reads TGTGCCAGCAGCGGCGGACAGGGGAACTATGGCTACACCTTC. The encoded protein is CASSGGQGNYGYTF. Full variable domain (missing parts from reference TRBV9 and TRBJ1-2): DSGVTQTPKHLITATGQRVTLRCSPRSGDLSVYWYQQSLDQGLQFLIQYYNGEERAKGNILERFSAQQFPDLHSELNLSSLELGDSALYFCASSGGQGNYGYTFGSGTRLTVV.

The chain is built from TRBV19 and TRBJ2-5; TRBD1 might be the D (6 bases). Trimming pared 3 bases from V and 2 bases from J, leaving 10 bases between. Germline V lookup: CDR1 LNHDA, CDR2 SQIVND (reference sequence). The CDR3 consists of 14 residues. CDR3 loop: CASSILDSQETQYF. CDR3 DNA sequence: TGTGCCAGTAGTATCCTGGACAGTCAAGAGACCCAGTACTTC.